The T cell receptor (beta chain) described here comes from a study of blood T cell repertoires in COVID-19. At the level of the study: The samples span acute and convalescent COVID-19 from the United States, Italy and Spain. The analysed material was cDNA or gDNA that came from T cells, B-cell-depleted T cells, or PBMCs.

Germline V CDR1 and CDR2: SGHTA, FQGNSA. This CDR3 has 15 amino acids. V dropped 1 base and J dropped 12; count of bases not matched to a gene: 12. In the original workflow: Reference gene primer amplification yielded estimated nucleated cell counts. Sequencing used immunoSEQ multiplex PCR; TCRdb keeps in-frame clones, though not all of them. V, J and clone size derive from that table, while D and trimming were established from the DNA sequence. The repertoire holds some 170,000 clones, with under 85% as singletons. Material for sequencing was peripheral blood. This chain links TRBV7-2 with TRBJ2-1; 7 positions agree with TRBD2. This TCR was sampled from a man in his 70s with acute or convalescent COVID-19. The CDR3 spells CASSLGGSTPTAQFF. CDR3 in DNA: TGTGCCAGCAGCTTAGGCGGGAGTACCCCCACTGCGCAGTTCTTC.